This T cell receptor beta chain was sequenced for a study of control samples from healthy donors and cancer patients. Using immunoSEQ multiplex PCR, the repertoire was profiled, and TCRdb retains in-frame clones only, with some absent. The sample consists of about 60,000 clones, around nine tenths of them appearing once. Germline assignment: CDR1 SNHLY and CDR2 FYNNEI. The germline V and J ends were trimmed by 6 bases and 2 bases, with 11 bases remaining between them. The CDR3 is made up of 13 amino acids. The chain recombines TRBV2 with TRBJ2-7; a possible D gene is TRBD1 (6 bases). Source material: PBMCs. The receptor's source is a woman aged 50 to 60 with colorectal cancer. CDR3 amino acids: CASSRDIAYEQYF. In nucleotides, the CDR3 is TGTGCCAGCAGCCGGGACATTGCCTACGAGCAGTACTTC. The full variable domain, with the rest looked up from reference TRBV2 and TRBJ2-7, is EPEVTQTPSHQVTQMGQEVILRCVPISNHLYFYWYRQILGQKVEFLVSFYNNEISEKSEIFDDQFSVERPDGSNFTLKIRSTKLEDSAMYFCASSRDIAYEQYFGPGTRLTVT.